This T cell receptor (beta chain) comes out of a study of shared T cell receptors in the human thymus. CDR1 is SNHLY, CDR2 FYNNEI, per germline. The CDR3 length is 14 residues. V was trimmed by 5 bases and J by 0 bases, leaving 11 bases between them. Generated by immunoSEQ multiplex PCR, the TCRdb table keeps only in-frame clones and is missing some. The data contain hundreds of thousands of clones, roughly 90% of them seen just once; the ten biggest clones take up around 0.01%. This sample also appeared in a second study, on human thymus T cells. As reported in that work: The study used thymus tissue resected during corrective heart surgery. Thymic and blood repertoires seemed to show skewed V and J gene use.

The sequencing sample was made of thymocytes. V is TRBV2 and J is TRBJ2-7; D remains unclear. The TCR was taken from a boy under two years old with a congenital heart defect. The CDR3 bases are TGTGCCAGCAGTCCCCCACGGTCCTCCTACGAGCAGTACTTC. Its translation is CASSPPRSSYEQYF.